This T cell receptor beta chain was profiled in a study of blood T cell repertoires in COVID-19. Study context: Sample material is recorded as cDNA or gDNA derived from T cells, B-cell-depleted T cells, or PBMCs.

Seattle cases were enrolled at active infection and followed longitudinally. Sequencing was performed with immunoSEQ multiplex PCR; in TCRdb, only in-frame clones are kept and a portion is missing. The sample lists 330,000 or so clones, roughly 90% occurring once. Trimming pared 2 bases from V and 4 bases from J, leaving 14 bases between. The CDR3 has 15 amino acids. Germline V CDR1 and CDR2: MNHEY, SVGAGI. The sample comprised peripheral blood. The chain combines TRBV6-5 with TRBJ1-1, with D possibly matching TRBD1 (5 bases). The source of this sequence is a man aged 30 to 39 with COVID-19, enrolled during active disease. CDR3 in DNA: TGTGCCAGCAGTTACGAATATAGGGGTAGCACTGAAGCTTTCTTT. Translating gives CASSYEYRGSTEAFF.